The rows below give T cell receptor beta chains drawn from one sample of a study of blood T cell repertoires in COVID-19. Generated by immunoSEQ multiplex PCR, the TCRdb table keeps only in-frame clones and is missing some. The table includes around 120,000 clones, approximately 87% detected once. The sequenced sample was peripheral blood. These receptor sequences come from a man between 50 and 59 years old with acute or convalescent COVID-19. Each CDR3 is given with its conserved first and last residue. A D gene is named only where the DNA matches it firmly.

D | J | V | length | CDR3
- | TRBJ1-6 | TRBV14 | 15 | CASSRASAGNSPLHF
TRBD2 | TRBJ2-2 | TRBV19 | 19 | CASSMGALAGRLGTGELFF
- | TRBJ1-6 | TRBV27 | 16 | CASSLAPAGIDSPLHF
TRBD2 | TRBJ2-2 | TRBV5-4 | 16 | CASRGTSGINTGELFF
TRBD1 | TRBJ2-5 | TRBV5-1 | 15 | CASSFTGGSGETQYF
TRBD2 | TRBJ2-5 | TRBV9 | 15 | CASSAGTSASGAQYF
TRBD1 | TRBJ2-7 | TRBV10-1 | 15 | CASSVRTGGAYEQYF
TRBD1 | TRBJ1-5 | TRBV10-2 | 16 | CASSSGTGRSNQPQHF
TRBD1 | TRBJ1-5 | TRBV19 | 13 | CATRGTVAQPQHF
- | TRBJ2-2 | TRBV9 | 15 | CASSVLPANTGELFF
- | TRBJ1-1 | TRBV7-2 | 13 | CASRPYMNTEAFF
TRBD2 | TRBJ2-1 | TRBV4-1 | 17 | CASSQDPRLAGWDEQFF
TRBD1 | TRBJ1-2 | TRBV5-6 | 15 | CASSLQGPLRYGYTF
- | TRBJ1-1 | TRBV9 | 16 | CASSSTPGRVSTEAFF
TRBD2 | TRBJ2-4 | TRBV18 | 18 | CASSPGTSGSWAKNIQYF
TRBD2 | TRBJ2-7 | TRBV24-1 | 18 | CATSDHGTSEPLSYEQYF
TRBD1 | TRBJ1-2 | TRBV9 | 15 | CASSVGQGANYGYTF
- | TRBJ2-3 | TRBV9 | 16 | CASSVGAARSPGTQYF
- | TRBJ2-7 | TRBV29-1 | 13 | CSVVNGSSYEQYF
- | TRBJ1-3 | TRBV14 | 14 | CASSQDHPGNTIYF
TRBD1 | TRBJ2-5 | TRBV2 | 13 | CAITGTGVGSQYF
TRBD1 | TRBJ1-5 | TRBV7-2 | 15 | CASSFTGGAGQPQHF
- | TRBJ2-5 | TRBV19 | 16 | CASSKAGWGSVGTQYF
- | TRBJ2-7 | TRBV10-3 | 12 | CAISTDSYEQYF
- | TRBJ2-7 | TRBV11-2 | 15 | CASTREGASVYEQYF
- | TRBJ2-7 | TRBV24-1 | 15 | CATSDTGTQPYEQYF
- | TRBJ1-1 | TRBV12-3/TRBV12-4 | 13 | CASSFRGTTEAFF
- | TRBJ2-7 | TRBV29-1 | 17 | CSVEDRYRGTDLYEQYF
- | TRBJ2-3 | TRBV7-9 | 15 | CASSLRSQGTDTQYF
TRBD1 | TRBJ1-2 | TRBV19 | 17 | CASSKTGTGALIYGYTF
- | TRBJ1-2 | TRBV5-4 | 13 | CASSLDRIWGYTF
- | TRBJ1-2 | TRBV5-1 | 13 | CASSLAPGYGYTF
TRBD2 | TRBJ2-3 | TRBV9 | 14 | CASSEPVGRGTQYF
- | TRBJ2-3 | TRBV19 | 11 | CASGVSDTQYF
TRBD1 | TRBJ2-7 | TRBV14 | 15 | CASSQVRQGGYEQYF
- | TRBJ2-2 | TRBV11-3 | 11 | CANLIAGELFF
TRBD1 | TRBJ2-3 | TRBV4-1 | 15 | CASSQSGTGSGTQYF
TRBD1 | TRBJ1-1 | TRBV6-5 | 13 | CASAGGGNTEAFF
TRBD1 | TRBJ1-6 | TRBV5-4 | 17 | CASTKLGTGLDNSPLHF
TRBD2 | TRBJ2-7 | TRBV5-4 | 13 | CASSPGTRDEQYF
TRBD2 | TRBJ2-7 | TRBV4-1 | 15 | CASSRELAGVGEQYF
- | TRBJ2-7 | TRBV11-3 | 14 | CASSLARGGHEQYF
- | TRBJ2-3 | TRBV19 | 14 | CASSVTGSTDTQYF
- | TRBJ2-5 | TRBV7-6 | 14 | CASSIPWEFETQYF
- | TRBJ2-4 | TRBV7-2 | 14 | CASSLALAKNIQYF
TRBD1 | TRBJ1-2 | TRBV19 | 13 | CASRAGGTDGYTF
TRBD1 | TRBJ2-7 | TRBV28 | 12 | CASSSGGWEQYF
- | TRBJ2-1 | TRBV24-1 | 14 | CATSAGQRNNEQFF
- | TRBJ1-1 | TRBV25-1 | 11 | CASRDGTEAFF
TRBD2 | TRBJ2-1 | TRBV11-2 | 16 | CASSFPLGREWVEQFF
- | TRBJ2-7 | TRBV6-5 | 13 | CASARGTSYEQYF
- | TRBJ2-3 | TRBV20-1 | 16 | CSASSVAARGTDTQYF
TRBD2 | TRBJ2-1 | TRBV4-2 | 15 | CASSQRPGTSGEQFF
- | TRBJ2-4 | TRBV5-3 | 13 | CARNREAKNIQYF
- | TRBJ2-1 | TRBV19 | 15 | CASSIAGVSYNEQFF
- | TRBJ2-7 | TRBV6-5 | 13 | CASRPGHTIEQYF
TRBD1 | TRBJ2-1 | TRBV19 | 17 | CASRTQIPGQGVNEQFF
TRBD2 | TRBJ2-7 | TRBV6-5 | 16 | CASSYLGLARDYEQYF
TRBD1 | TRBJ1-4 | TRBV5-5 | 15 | CASSPRTGWGEKLFF
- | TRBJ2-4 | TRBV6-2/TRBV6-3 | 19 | CASSYFRRSQPLAKNIQYF